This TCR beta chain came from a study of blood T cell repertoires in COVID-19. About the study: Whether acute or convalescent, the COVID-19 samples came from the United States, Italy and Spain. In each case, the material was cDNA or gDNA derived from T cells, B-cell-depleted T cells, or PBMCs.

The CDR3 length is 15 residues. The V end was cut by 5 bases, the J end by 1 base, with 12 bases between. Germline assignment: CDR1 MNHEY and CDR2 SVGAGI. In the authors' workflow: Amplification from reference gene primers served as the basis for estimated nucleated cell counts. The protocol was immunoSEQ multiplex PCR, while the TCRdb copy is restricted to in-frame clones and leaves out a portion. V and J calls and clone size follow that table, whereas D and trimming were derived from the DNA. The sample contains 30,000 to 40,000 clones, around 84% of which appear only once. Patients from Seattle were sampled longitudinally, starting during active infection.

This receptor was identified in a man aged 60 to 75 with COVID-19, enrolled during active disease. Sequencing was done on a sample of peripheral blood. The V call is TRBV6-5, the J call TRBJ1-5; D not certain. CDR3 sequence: CASSPDWWSNQPQHF. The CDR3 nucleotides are TGTGCCAGCAGTCCGGACTGGTGGAGCAATCAGCCCCAGCATTTT.